These T cell receptor beta chains were read from a single sample in a study of T cell changes during pregnancy in multiple sclerosis. Here immunoSEQ multiplex PCR was the method, and the copy in TCRdb shows in-frame clones only, minus some. The sample yields approximately 15,000 clones, approximately 84% seen once. The source was CD8+ T cells from peripheral blood mononuclear cells, collected in the third trimester of pregnancy. These receptors were collected from a female donor in good health, enrolled as a control in a pregnancy study. The CDR3 runs from the conserved cysteine through the conserved F or W. D genes are given only for firm matches. Some rows have no size entry. The others give once, few or many, or a class for an expanded clone.

cdr3_aa	cdr3_nt	d_call	v_call	j_call	clone_size
CASSLDRSYEQYF	TGTGCCAGCAGCTTAGACAGGTCCTACGAGCAGTACTTC	NA	TRBV7-8	TRBJ2-7	medium-sized
CASSGESPSYEQYF	TGTGCCAGCAGCGGAGAGAGTCCCTCCTACGAGCAGTACTTC	NA	TRBV9	TRBJ2-7	few
CASSYTGEADTQYF	TGTGCCAGCAGTTATACGGGGGAAGCAGATACGCAGTATTTT	NA	TRBV6-5	TRBJ2-3	NA
CASSQVGAGTSTDTQYF	TGCGCCAGCAGCCAAGTAGGAGCGGGGACTAGCACAGATACGCAGTATTTT	TRBD2	TRBV4-1	TRBJ2-3	NA
CAWSGRTEAFF	TGTGCCTGGAGCGGGAGAACTGAAGCTTTCTTT	NA	TRBV30	TRBJ1-1	NA
CASSYTGTVGTEAFF	TGTGCCAGCAGTTACACCGGGACAGTGGGCACTGAAGCTTTCTTT	TRBD1	TRBV6-5	TRBJ1-1	many
CASGYSGSDEQFF	TGCGCCAGCGGATATAGCGGGAGCGATGAGCAGTTCTTC	TRBD2	TRBV10-2	TRBJ2-1	few
CASRQGAMNTEAFF	TGTGCCAGCAGACAGGGGGCGATGAACACTGAAGCTTTCTTT	TRBD1	TRBV7-8	TRBJ1-1	NA
CASSLIGLAIETQYF	TGTGCCAGCAGCCTTATAGGACTAGCGATTGAGACCCAGTACTTC	TRBD2	TRBV6-5	TRBJ2-5	NA
CASSEPLASQETQYF	TGTGCCAGCAGCGAGCCACTAGCGTCCCAAGAGACCCAGTACTTC	TRBD2	TRBV5-4	TRBJ2-5	NA
CASSLLGGETQYF	TGTGCCAGCAGTTTATTAGGCGGGGAGACCCAGTACTTC	NA	TRBV27	TRBJ2-5	NA
CSVAIYATDYEQYF	TGCAGCGTTGCGATTTACGCCACTGACTACGAGCAGTACTTC	NA	TRBV29-1	TRBJ2-7	NA
CASSLASYEQYF	TGTGCCAGCAGCTTAGCTTCCTACGAGCAGTACTTC	NA	TRBV13	TRBJ2-7	once
CASSLRLAGDYEQYF	TGCGCCAGCAGCTTGCGACTAGCGGGAGACTACGAGCAGTACTTC	TRBD2	TRBV5-1	TRBJ2-7	NA
CAVGAAEQETQYF	TGTGCCGTAGGGGCGGCAGAACAAGAGACCCAGTACTTC	NA	TRBV6-5	TRBJ2-5	few
CASSLGGSDYGYTF	TGTGCCAGCAGCTTGGGAGGGTCGGACTATGGCTACACCTTC	NA	TRBV5-6	TRBJ1-2	NA
CAIYVLGYGELFF	TGTGCCATCTACGTACTAGGTTACGGGGAGCTGTTTTTT	NA	TRBV7-9	TRBJ2-2	NA
CASKLLRGAPIDYGYTF	TGTGCCAGCAAACTCCTCAGGGGGGCCCCAATTGACTATGGCTACACCTTC	TRBD1	TRBV11-2	TRBJ1-2	NA
CASSPLMGLNEQFF	TGTGCCAGCAGCCCCCTAATGGGCCTCAATGAGCAGTTCTTC	NA	TRBV4-2	TRBJ2-1	NA
CASSYSMGRNTGELFF	TGTGCCAGCAGTTACTCGATGGGGCGAAACACCGGGGAGCTGTTTTTT	NA	TRBV6-5	TRBJ2-2	NA
CASSRLAGRAEQFF	TGTGCCAGCAGTCGACTAGCGGGAAGGGCTGAGCAGTTCTTC	TRBD2	TRBV28	TRBJ2-1	NA
CASSTPRSGANVLTF	TGTGCCAGTAGTACCCCCCGAAGCGGGGCCAACGTCCTGACTTTC	NA	TRBV19	TRBJ2-6	NA
CASSGGTSGLTDTQYF	TGTGCCAGCAGCGGAGGGACTAGCGGGCTCACAGATACGCAGTATTTT	TRBD2	TRBV9	TRBJ2-3	NA
CASSYSLRTEAFF	TGTGCCAGCAGTTACTCGTTGCGGACTGAAGCTTTCTTT	NA	TRBV6-5	TRBJ1-1	NA
CASSSRTGGEYYGYTF	TGTGCCAGCAGCTCTCGGACAGGGGGTGAATACTATGGCTACACCTTC	TRBD1	TRBV9	TRBJ1-2	NA
CASSQGDRMNTEAFF	TGTGCCAGCAGCCAAGGGGACAGAATGAACACTGAAGCTTTCTTT	TRBD1	TRBV14	TRBJ1-1	NA
CASSQDGSGTYNEQFF	TGCGCCAGCAGCCAAGATGGAAGCGGAACCTACAATGAGCAGTTCTTC	NA	TRBV4-1	TRBJ2-1	NA
CASSFAQGAVQPQHF	TGTGCCAGCAGCTTTGCGCAGGGGGCAGTTCAGCCCCAGCATTTT	TRBD1	TRBV5-6	TRBJ1-5	NA
CASSTWLAGLEQFF	TGTGCCAGTAGTACTTGGCTAGCGGGACTTGAGCAGTTCTTC	TRBD2	TRBV19	TRBJ2-1	NA
CASSVPLGLDHTDTQYF	TGTGCCAGCAGCGTCCCTTTGGGACTAGATCACACAGATACGCAGTATTTT	TRBD2	TRBV9	TRBJ2-3	NA
CASSLSGSSGNTIYF	TGTGCCAGCAGTTTGTCCGGGAGCTCTGGAAACACCATATATTTT	NA	TRBV27	TRBJ1-3	NA
CASSFNRGDYGYTF	TGTGCCAGCAGCTTCAACAGGGGTGACTATGGCTACACCTTC	TRBD1	TRBV13	TRBJ1-2	NA
CASSFTGNTEAFF	TGTGCCAGCAGTTTTACGGGGAACACTGAAGCTTTCTTT	NA	TRBV27	TRBJ1-1	NA
CASSFRQAGGETQYF	TGTGCCAGCAGCTTTCGACAGGCGGGGGGAGAGACCCAGTACTTC	TRBD2	TRBV5-4	TRBJ2-5	NA
CASSLVLVAGESYNEQFF	TGTGCCAGCAGCTTGGTGTTGGTAGCGGGAGAGTCCTACAATGAGCAGTTCTTC	TRBD2	TRBV5-6	TRBJ2-1	NA
CASSYDLASKNIQYF	TGTGCCAGCAGTTACGACCTAGCGTCCAAAAACATTCAGTACTTC	NA	TRBV6-5	TRBJ2-4	NA
CASMREGQYF	TGTGCCAGCATGAGGGAAGGCCAGTACTTC	NA	TRBV2	TRBJ2-5	NA
CASSGRTFGDTQYF	TGTGCCAGTAGTGGCCGAACGTTCGGGGATACGCAGTATTTT	NA	TRBV19	TRBJ2-3	once
CASSLGRSYEQYF	TGTGCCAGCAGCTTGGGCAGGTCCTACGAGCAGTACTTC	NA	TRBV5-6	TRBJ2-7	NA
CASSIWGGSTDTQYF	TGTGCCAGTAGTATTTGGGGAGGGAGCACAGATACGCAGTATTTT	TRBD2	TRBV19	TRBJ2-3	NA
CASSLVAGEDGYTF	TGTGCCAGCAGCTTAGTCGCAGGGGAAGATGGCTACACCTTC	NA	TRBV7-2	TRBJ1-2	once
CASSLGRETYEQYF	TGCGCCAGCAGCTTGGGACGGGAGACCTACGAGCAGTACTTC	NA	TRBV5-1	TRBJ2-7	NA
CASSPNLAENTDTQYF	TGTGCCAGCAGCCCAAACCTAGCGGAGAACACAGATACGCAGTATTTT	TRBD2	TRBV27	TRBJ2-3	NA
CASSSPLASSTDTQYF	TGTGCCAGCAGCTCGCCCCTAGCGTCTAGCACAGATACGCAGTATTTT	NA	TRBV5-4	TRBJ2-3	NA
CASSDSTSGSSGANVLTF	TGTGCCAGCAGTGACTCGACTAGCGGGAGCTCTGGGGCCAACGTCCTGACTTTC	TRBD2	TRBV6-4	TRBJ2-6	NA
CASRVTGGGNQPQHF	TGTGCCAGCAGGGTGACAGGGGGGGGCAATCAGCCCCAGCATTTT	TRBD1	TRBV6-1	TRBJ1-5	NA
CASSEGVGGPSYEQYF	TGTGCCAGCAGTGAAGGGGTGGGTGGGCCCTCCTACGAGCAGTACTTC	NA	TRBV6-1	TRBJ2-7	NA
CASSQAPVADTQYF	TGCGCCAGCAGCCAAGCCCCGGTTGCAGATACGCAGTATTTT	NA	TRBV4-3	TRBJ2-3	NA
CASSVSDRGTEAFF	TGTGCCAGCAGCGTATCGGACAGGGGGACTGAAGCTTTCTTT	TRBD1	TRBV9	TRBJ1-1	NA